Shown below are 7 T cell receptor beta chains from a single sample sequenced in a study of metastatic and nonmetastatic thyroid tumors. TCRdb re-called clones via MiXCR from the PCR reads. The table lists about 20,000 clones, about 11% of them singletons. Patients underwent thyroid surgery, and none had received any treatment before it. Source material: blood. These receptors came from a female donor with papillary thyroid cancer or a benign thyroid nodule (not recorded which). Some clones in this sample may be carry-over from other donors' samples.

This clone was recorded a few times. Given a much more abundant clone one base away, this may be a read error. The chain carries TRBV11-2 and TRBJ2-2, with 7 bases identical to TRBD2. The length of the CDR3 is 15 residues. CDR1 SGHAT and CDR2 FQNNGV come from the germline V gene. V dropped 6 bases and J dropped 7; count of bases not matched to a gene: 11. In DNA, the CDR3 is TGTGCCAGCAGGCGACCGGGACTAACGGTCGGGGAGCTGTTTTTT. Its protein product is CASRRPGLTVGELFF.

About this clone itself: This is likely a read error, given that the CDR3 carries no conserved phenylalanine or tryptophan at its end. No DNA is shown, since the ends of the CDR3 on it are uncertain; the CDR3 is the one TCRdb lists. This rearrangement joins TRBV4-2 to TRBJ2-7; the D call TRBD1 from the table was never checked on the DNA. Ends included, the CDR3 has 17 residues. Germline loops: CDR1 LGHNA, CDR2 YNFKEQ. CDR3 loop: CASSHTGASIPRDDHYL.

This clone came up many times. The chain has TRBV19 and TRBJ2-7; the match to TRBD2 covers 7 bases. The CDR3 has 13 residues. The germline CDR1 and CDR2 sequences are LNHDA and SQIVND (reference sequence). V gave up 6 bases and J gave up 2 bases; unmatched junction bases: 4. The CDR3 sequence: CASRERGTYEQYF. CDR3 DNA: TGTGCCAGTAGGGAGCGGGGCACCTACGAGCAGTACTTC.

The J gene is TRBJ1-5, the V gene TRBV6-2 or TRBV6-3; weak D call: TRBD1 (6 bases). The germline V gene encodes CDR1 MNHEY and CDR2 SVGEGT. Trimming removed 5 bases at V and 6 bases at J, with 14 bases between. The CDR3 sequence is 14 residues long. CDR3 DNA: TGTGCCAGCAGTCGGAGAAACAGGGTTCAGCCCCAGCATTTT. Translating gives CASSRRNRVQPQHF.

The chain has TRBV7-2 and TRBJ2-7, with 12 bases that match TRBD2. V shed 6 bases, J shed 2 bases, and the junction held 2 bases outside the gene matches. Germline CDR1 reads SGHTA; CDR2 reads FQGNSA. This CDR3 is built from 14 residues. CDR3 DNA sequence: TGTGCCAGCAGGTCTAGCGGGGGGGCCTACGAGCAGTACTTC. Protein product: CASRSSGGAYEQYF.

This clone qualifies as medium-sized. The chain employs TRBV12-3 or TRBV12-4 and TRBJ1-1, with D perhaps matching TRBD1 (6 bases). The CDR3 consists of 14 residues. Trimming left V 6 bases short and J 4 bases short, with 15 bases between. CDR3 region: CASSVPRGSTEAFF. CDR3 nucleotide sequence: TGTGCCAGCAGCGTCCCCAGGGGAAGCACTGAAGCTTTCTTT.

This clone is medium-sized (0.01 to 0.1%). The chain recombines TRBV6-1 with TRBJ2-3; D is unclear. Trimming left V 1 base short and J 2 bases short, with 13 bases between. This CDR3 is 16 amino acids long. Germline CDR1 and CDR2: MNHNS and SASEGT. This CDR3 is CASSEGDGSTTDTQYF. The CDR3 bases are TGTGCCAGCAGTGAAGGAGATGGCAGCACCACAGATACGCAGTATTTT.